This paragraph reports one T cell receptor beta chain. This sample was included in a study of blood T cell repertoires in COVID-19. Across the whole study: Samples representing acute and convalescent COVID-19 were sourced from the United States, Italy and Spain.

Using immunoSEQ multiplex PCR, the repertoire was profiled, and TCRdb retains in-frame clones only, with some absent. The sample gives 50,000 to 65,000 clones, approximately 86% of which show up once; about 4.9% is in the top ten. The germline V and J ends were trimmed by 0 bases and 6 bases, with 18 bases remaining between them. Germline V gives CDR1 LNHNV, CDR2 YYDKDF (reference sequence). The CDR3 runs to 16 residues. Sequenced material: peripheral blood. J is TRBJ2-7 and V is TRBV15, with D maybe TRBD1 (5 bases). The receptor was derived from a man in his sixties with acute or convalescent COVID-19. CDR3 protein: CATSRDGQGKAGEQYF. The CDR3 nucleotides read TGTGCCACCAGCAGAGATGGGCAGGGTAAGGCTGGCGAGCAGTACTTC.